Listed here is a single T cell receptor (beta chain). This sample stems from a study of CD8 T cells in Susac syndrome. Random hexamers primed reverse transcription of roughly 0.5 to 1 ug RNA. The CDR3 of TCR beta was amplified by immunoSEQ multiplex PCR across 54 Vbeta and 13 Jbeta. TCRdb passed the immunoSEQ multiplex PCR reads through MiXCR, listing each CDR3 protein once. The sample comprises about 52,000 distinct CDR3 sequences, 85% to 95% of which are singletons, and around 0.55% rests with the top ten. The patients who served as multiple sclerosis controls were treatment-naive and had stable or active relapsing-remitting disease that fulfilled the revised McDonald criteria. Through negative isolation, CD4+ and CD8+ T cells were obtained, while TEMRA cells were enriched using FACS. V gave up 5 bases and J gave up 3 bases; unmatched junction bases: 15. The CDR3 covers 18 residues. Germline CDR1 is MDHEN and CDR2 is SYDVKM.

The V and J genes are TRBV28 and TRBJ2-7; 11 bases match TRBD2. Material for sequencing was CD8+ T cells from PBMCs. The sequence came from a human donor with multiple sclerosis. CDR3 in amino acids: CASSPRGSGGATLYEQYF. The CDR3 coding sequence is TGTGCCAGCAGTCCTCGAGGTAGCGGGGGGGCAACTCTCTACGAGCAGTACTTC. The full variable domain, completed using reference TRBV28 and TRBJ2-7, is DVKVTQSSRYLVKRTGEKVFLECVQDMDHENMFWYRQDPGLGLRLIYFSYDVKMKEKGDIPEGYSVSREKKERFSLILESASTNQTSMYLCASSPRGSGGATLYEQYFGPGTRLTVT.